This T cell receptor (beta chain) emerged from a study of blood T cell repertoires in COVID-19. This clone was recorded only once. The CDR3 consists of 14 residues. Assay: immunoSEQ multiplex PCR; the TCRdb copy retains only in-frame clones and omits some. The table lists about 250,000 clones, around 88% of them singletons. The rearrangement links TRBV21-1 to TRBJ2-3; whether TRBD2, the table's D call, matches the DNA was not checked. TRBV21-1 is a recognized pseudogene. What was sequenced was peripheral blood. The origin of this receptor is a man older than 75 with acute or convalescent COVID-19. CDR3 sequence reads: CASSKGGGTDTQYF. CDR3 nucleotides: TGTGCCAGCAGCAAAGGGGGAGGCACAGATACGCAGTATTTT.